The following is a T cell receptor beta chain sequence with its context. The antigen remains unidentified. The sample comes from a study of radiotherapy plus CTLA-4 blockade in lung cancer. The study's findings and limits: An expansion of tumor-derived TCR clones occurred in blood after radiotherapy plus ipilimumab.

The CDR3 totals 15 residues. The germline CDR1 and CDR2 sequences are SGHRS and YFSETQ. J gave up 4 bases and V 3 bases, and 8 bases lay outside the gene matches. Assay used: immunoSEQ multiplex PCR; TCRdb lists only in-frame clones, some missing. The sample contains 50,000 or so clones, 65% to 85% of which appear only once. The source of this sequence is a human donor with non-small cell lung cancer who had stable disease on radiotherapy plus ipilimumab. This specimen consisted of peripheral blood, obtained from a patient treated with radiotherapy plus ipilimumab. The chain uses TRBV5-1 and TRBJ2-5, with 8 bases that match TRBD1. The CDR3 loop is CASSSQGDRLETQYF. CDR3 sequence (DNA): TGCGCCAGCAGCTCACAGGGGGATAGGCTAGAGACCCAGTACTTC. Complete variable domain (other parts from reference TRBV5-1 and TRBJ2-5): KAGVTQTPRYLIKTRGQQVTLSCSPISGHRSVSWYQQTPGQGLQFLFEYFSETQRNKGNFPGRFSGRQFSNSRSEMNVSTLELGDSALYLCASSSQGDRLETQYFGPGTRLLVL.